This TCR beta chain was captured in a study of blood T cell repertoires in COVID-19. Study background: Acute and convalescent COVID-19 specimens originated in the United States, Italy and Spain. The cDNA or gDNA used as material had been derived from T cells, B-cell-depleted T cells, or PBMCs.

Original processing notes: Amplification of reference gene primers was used by the study to estimate nucleated cell counts. TCRdb's copy holds only in-frame clones and misses some; the assay was immunoSEQ multiplex PCR. Clone size and V and J calls were adopted from that table, with D and trimming inferred from the DNA. The sample lists about 200,000 clones; almost 85% were seen once. This CDR3 has 14 amino acids. This TCR derives from a human donor with acute or convalescent COVID-19. The donor label of this sample is uncertain. The chain uses TRBV12-1 and TRBJ2-1; the DNA was not used to check the table's D call, TRBD1. TRBV12-1 is shown as a pseudogene. Input material: peripheral blood. CDR3 protein: CASSPQQGRNEQFF. The CDR3 nucleotides are TGTGCCAGCAGCCCTCAACAGGGTAGGAATGAGCAGTTCTTC.